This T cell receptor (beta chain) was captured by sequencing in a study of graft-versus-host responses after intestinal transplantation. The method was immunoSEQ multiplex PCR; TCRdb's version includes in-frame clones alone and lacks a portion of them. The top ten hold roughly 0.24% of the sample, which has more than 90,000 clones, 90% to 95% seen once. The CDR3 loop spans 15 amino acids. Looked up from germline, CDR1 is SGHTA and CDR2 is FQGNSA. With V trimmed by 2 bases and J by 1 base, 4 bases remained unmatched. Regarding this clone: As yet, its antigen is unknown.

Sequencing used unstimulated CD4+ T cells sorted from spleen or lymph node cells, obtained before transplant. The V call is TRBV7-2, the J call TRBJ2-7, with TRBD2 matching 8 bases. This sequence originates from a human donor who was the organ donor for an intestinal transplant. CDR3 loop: CASSLWASGSYEQYF. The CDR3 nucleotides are TGTGCCAGCAGCTTATGGGCTAGCGGGTCCTACGAGCAGTACTTC.